This T cell receptor beta chain was profiled in a study of early T cells in non-severe SARS-CoV-2 infection. Study overall: Chains stayed unpaired after sequencing of bulk RNA from unsorted whole blood. Study conclusions and caveats: Matching against VDJdb likely underestimated virus-specific expansions, favoring anti-spike CD8.

CDR3 size: 13 residues. Germline values: CDR1 WSHSY, CDR2 SAAADI. Unmatched junction bases numbered 8, after V lost 10 bases and J lost 6 bases. Each CDR3 protein is one row after TCRdb ran MiXCR on the 5' RACE reads. Of 80,000 to 95,000 distinct CDR3 sequences in the sample, around 16% are singletons; the top ten hold 5% to 5.5%. With respect to this clonotype: Its antigen remains unknown.

This chain uses TRBV10-2 with TRBJ2-7, with TRBD2 matching 11 bases. The specimen was whole blood, collected at baseline. This receptor was taken from an adult who was a healthcare worker with PCR-confirmed SARS-CoV-2 infection or an uninfected control (not recorded which). The CDR3 DNA reads as TGCGCCACCCTCGACGGACTAGCGGGCGAGCAGTACTTC. Its translation: CATLDGLAGEQYF.